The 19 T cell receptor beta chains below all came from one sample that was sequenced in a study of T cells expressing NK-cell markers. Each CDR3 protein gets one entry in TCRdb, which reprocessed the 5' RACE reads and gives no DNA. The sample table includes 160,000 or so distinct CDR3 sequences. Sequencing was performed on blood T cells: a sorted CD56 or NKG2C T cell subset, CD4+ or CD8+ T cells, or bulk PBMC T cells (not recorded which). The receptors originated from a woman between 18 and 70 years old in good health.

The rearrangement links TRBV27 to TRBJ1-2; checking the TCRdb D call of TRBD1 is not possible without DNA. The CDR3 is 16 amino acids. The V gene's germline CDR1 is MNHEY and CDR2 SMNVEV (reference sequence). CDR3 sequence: CASSFAPGQGILGYTF.

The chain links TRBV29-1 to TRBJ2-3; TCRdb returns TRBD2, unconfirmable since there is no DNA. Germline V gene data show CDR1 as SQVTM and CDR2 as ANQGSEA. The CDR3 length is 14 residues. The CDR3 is CSVVRREGYDTQYF.

The CDR3 here is CASSYPTGGAYEQYF. The gene calls are TRBV6-5 and TRBJ2-7; the D call of TRBD1 rests on TCRdb alone, since no DNA is present to check it. Germline assignment: CDR1 MNHEY and CDR2 SVGAGI. The CDR3 is 15 amino acids.

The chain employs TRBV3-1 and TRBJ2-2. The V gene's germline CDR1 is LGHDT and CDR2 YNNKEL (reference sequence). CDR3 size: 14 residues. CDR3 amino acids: CASSQGVDTGELFF. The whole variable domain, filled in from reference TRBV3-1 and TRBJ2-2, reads DTAVSQTPKYLVTQMGNDKSIKCEQNLGHDTMYWYKQDSKKFLKIMFSYNNKELIINETVPNRFSPKSPDKAHLNLHINSLELGDSAVYFCASSQGVDTGELFFGEGSRLTVL.

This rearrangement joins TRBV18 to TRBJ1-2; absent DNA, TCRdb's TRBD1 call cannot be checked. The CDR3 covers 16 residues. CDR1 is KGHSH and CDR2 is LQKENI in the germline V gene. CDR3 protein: CASSPPRTGSNYGYTF.

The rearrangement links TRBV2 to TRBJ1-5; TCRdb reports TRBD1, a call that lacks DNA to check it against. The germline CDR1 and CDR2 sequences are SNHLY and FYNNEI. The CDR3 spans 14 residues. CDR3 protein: CASSPLGADQPQHF. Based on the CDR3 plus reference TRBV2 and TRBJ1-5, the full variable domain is EPEVTQTPSHQVTQMGQEVILRCVPISNHLYFYWYRQILGQKVEFLVSFYNNEISEKSEIFDDQFSVERPDGSNFTLKIRSTKLEDSAMYFCASSPLGADQPQHFGDGTRLSIL.

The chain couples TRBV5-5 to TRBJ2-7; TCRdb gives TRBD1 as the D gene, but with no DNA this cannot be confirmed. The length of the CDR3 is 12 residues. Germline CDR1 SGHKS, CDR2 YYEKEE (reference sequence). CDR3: CASRLGGYEQYF. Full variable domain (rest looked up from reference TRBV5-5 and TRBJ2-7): DAGVTQSPTHLIKTRGQQVTLRCSPISGHKSVSWYQQVLGQGPQFIFQYYEKEERGRGNFPDRFSARQFPNYSSELNVNALLLGDSALYLCASRLGGYEQYFGPGTRLTVT.

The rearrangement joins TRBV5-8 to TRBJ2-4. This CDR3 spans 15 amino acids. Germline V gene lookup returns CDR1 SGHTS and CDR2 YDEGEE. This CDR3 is CASSLVSSTKNIQYF.

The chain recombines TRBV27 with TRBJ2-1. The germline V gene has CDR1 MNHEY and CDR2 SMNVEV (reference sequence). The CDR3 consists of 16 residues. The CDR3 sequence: CASSLPITSGNSEQFF.

The CDR3 here is CASSSPLQGTTEAFF. The rearrangement uses TRBV7-9 and TRBJ1-1; as DNA is missing, the TRBD1 call by TCRdb cannot be tested. Germline assignment: CDR1 SEHNR and CDR2 FQNEAQ (reference sequence). This CDR3 region has 15 residues.

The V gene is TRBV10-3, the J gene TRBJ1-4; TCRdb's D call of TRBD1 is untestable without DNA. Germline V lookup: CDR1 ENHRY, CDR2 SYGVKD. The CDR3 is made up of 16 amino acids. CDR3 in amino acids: CAISASLTATNEKLFF.

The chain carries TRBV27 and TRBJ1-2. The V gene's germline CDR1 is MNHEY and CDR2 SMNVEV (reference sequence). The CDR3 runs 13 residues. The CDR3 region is CASSLSGRSGYTF.

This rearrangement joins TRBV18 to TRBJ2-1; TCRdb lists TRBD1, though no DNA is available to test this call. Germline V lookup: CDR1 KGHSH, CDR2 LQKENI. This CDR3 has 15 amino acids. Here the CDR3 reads CASSLLQGIYNEQFF.

CDR3 residues: CATGSGGWANVLTF. The chain has TRBV5-1 and TRBJ2-6; the D call from TCRdb, TRBD2, cannot be confirmed without DNA. The CDR3 is 14 residues long. The germline V gene has CDR1 SGHRS and CDR2 YFSETQ.

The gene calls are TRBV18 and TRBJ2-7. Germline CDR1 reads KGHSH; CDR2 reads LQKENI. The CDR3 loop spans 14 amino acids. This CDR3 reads CASSRPSNFYEQYF.

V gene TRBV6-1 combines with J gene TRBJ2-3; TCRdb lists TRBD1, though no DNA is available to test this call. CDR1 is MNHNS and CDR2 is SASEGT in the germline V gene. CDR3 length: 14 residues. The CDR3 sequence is CASSPQDVTDTQYF.

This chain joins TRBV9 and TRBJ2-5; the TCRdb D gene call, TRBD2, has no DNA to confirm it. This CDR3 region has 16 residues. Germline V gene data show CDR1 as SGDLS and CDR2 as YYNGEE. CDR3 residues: CASSAGTQTYQETQYF.

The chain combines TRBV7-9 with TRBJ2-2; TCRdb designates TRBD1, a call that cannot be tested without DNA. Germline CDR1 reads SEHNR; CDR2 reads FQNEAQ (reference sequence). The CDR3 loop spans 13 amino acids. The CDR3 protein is CASRLDSAGELFF.

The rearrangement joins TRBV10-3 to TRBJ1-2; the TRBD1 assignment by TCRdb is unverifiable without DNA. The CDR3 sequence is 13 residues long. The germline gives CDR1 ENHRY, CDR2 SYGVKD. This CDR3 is CAIRRGDEGTYTF.